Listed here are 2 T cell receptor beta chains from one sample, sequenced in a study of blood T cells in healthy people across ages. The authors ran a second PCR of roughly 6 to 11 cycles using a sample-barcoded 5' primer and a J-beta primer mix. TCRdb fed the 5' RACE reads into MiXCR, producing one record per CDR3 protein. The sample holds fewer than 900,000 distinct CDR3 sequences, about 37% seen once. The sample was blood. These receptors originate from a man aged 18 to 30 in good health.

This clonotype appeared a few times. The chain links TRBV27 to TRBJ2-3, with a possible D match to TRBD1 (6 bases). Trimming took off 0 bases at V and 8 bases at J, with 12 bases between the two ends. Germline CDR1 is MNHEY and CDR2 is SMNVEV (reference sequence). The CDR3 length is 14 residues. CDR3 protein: CASSLSGGKVTQYF. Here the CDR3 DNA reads TGTGCCAGCAGTTTATCAGGGGGAAAGGTTACGCAGTATTTT.

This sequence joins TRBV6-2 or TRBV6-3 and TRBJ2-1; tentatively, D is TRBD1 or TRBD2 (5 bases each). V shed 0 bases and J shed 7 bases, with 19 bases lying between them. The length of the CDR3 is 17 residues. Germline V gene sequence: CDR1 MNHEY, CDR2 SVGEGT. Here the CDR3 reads CASSYSGRDLSGNEQFF. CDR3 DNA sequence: TGTGCCAGCAGTTACTCGGGACGGGACCTCTCGGGTAATGAGCAGTTCTTC.